The 15 T cell receptor beta chains below come from one sample, sequenced in a study of brain T cells in children with intractable seizures (dated by TCRdb to 2020 to 2022). Library method: the immunoSEQ multiplex PCR assay. The clones in this table, taken by TCRdb from immuneACCESS, are in-frame only. Not every clone is retained; where verified, under half of the shortfall comes from an unresolved V gene, and the cause of the rest is unknown. Across this sample there are about 320,000 clones, with nearly 95% seen only once. Clones ranked in the top ten supply under 7% of the sample. Interpreted using the paper, the time point label stands for: blood from clinic visit 5 months post-surgery; TSC patient then seizure free. The input for sequencing was peripheral blood, taken roughly 5 months after surgery. The origin of the receptors is a boy in the first two years of life with tuberous sclerosis and intractable seizures.

V gene TRBV6-6 combines with J gene TRBJ1-1; D perhaps matches TRBD1 (5 bases). CDR3 length: 12 amino acids. Trimming removed 10 bases at V and 0 bases at J, with 9 bases between. From germline, CDR1 is MNHNY and CDR2 SVGAGI (reference sequence). The CDR3 sequence: CATQGMNTEAFF. CDR3 bases: TGTGCCACCCAGGGTATGAACACTGAAGCTTTCTTT.

This clone is a singleton in its sample. This chain links TRBV2 with TRBJ1-2, with a tentative D call TRBD1 (5 bases). The germline CDR1 and CDR2 sequences are SNHLY and FYNNEI. The CDR3 is 13 amino acids. Deletions cut 9 bases from V and 0 bases from J, with 11 bases between. The CDR3 sequence: CARRDGSNYGYTF. Here the CDR3 DNA reads TGTGCCAGAAGGGACGGTTCTAACTATGGCTACACCTTC.

This chain joins TRBV2 and TRBJ1-1; D is possibly TRBD1 (5 bases). This CDR3 is 16 amino acids long. The V and J ends lost 6 bases and 4 bases respectively, with 21 bases between them. The V gene's germline CDR1 is SNHLY and CDR2 FYNNEI. Here the CDR3 reads CASSSLRPVGATEAFF. The CDR3 nucleotides read TGTGCCAGCAGCTCCCTCCGCCCGGTCGGGGCCACTGAAGCTTTCTTT.

The chain combines TRBV6-2 or TRBV6-3 with TRBJ1-2; a weak D match, TRBD1 (6 bases). In germline, CDR1 is MNHEY, CDR2 SVGEGT. The CDR3 loop spans 15 amino acids. The V end lost 0 bases, the J end lost 2 bases, and 10 bases lay between the germline ends. The chain's CDR3 is CASSYSNQGNYGYTF. Here the CDR3 DNA reads TGTGCCAGCAGTTACTCGAACCAGGGGAACTATGGCTACACCTTC.

J is TRBJ1-6 and V is TRBV2; 7 nucleotides match TRBD1. Trimming took 6 bases from V and 6 from J; bases not matched to a gene: 8. Germline-derived CDR1 and CDR2 are SNHLY and FYNNEI. The CDR3 covers 15 residues. The CDR3 is CASRPGQALNSPLHF. The CDR3, as DNA: TGTGCCAGCAGACCAGGACAGGCTCTTAATTCACCCCTCCACTTT.

The chain couples TRBV13 to TRBJ2-2; TRBD2 matches at 7 bases. After removal of 5 bases from V and 0 bases from J, the junction contained 12 bases not matched to a gene. Germline lookup yields CDR1 PRHDT and CDR2 FYEKMQ (reference sequence). CDR3 size: 18 residues. The CDR3 sequence: CASSGQGAGRTNTGELFF. The CDR3, as DNA: TGTGCCAGCAGCGGCCAAGGAGCGGGACGGACGAACACCGGGGAGCTGTTTTTT.

This clone has just one count. This chain joins TRBV19 and TRBJ1-1; D not certain. Trimming took 7 bases from V and 7 from J, leaving 22 bases between them. Germline V gene sequence: CDR1 LNHDA, CDR2 SQIVND (reference sequence). The CDR3 has 15 amino acids. The CDR3: CASTPTDKDIIEAFF. CDR3 sequence (DNA): TGTGCCAGTACCCCTACCGATAAAGACATAATTGAAGCTTTCTTT.

V and J are TRBV2 and TRBJ2-2; D gene ambiguous. This CDR3 region has 10 residues. V lost 7 bases and J lost 8, with 5 bases in between. Looked up from germline, CDR1 is SNHLY and CDR2 is FYNNEI. CDR3 DNA sequence: TGTGCCAGCATCGGTGGGGAGCTGTTTTTT. It translates to CASIGGELFF.

This clone was counted once. The V and J genes are TRBV14 and TRBJ1-2, with D possibly matching TRBD1 (5 bases). Germline CDR1 SGHDN, CDR2 FVKESK. The V end was cut by 3 bases, the J end by 4 bases, with 15 bases between. CDR3 size: 15 residues. Written as DNA, the CDR3 is TGTGCCAGCAGCCAGTACAGGTTCGGTACCTATGGCTACACCTTC. It yields the protein CASSQYRFGTYGYTF.

The chain combines TRBV20-1 with TRBJ1-1; no reliable D call. Per germline, CDR1 DFQATT and CDR2 SNEGSKA (reference sequence). This CDR3 region has 13 residues. V was shortened by 3 bases and J by 1 base, with 9 bases between the two germline ends. Here the CDR3 DNA reads TGCAGTGCTAGTGTACAGCCGAACACTGAAGCTTTCTTT. It encodes CSASVQPNTEAFF.

The gene calls are TRBV28 and TRBJ1-2, with D maybe TRBD1 (5 bases). V was pared by 6 bases and J by 4 bases, with 15 bases between. The CDR3 loop spans 14 amino acids. In germline, CDR1 is MDHEN, CDR2 SYDVKM. Written as DNA, the CDR3 is TGTGCCAGCAGAATGAAGGGACGGATCTATGGCTACACCTTC. Encoded protein: CASRMKGRIYGYTF.

V usage is TRBV19 and J usage is TRBJ2-5; possibly TRBD2 for D (6 bases). CDR3 size: 15 residues. Per germline, CDR1 LNHDA and CDR2 SQIVND (reference sequence). V was shortened by 8 bases and J by 0 bases, with 16 bases between the two germline ends. In nucleotides, the CDR3 is TGTGCCAGTCGGGACGCCGGAGGGTACCAAGAGACCCAGTACTTC. Its translation: CASRDAGGYQETQYF.

J is TRBJ2-7 and V is TRBV4-2, with D possibly TRBD2 on 5 matching bases. The CDR3 runs to 12 residues. The V and J ends lost 5 bases and 6 bases respectively, with 11 bases between them. Germline V gene sequence: CDR1 LGHNA, CDR2 YNFKEQ. The CDR3 DNA sequence: TGTGCCAGCAGCGGCTGGACTGGCGAGCAGTACTTC. Translation gives CASSGWTGEQYF.

V is TRBV5-4 and J is TRBJ2-2; the D is unclear. The CDR3 is 12 amino acids. Trimming pared 0 bases from V and 7 bases from J, leaving 4 bases between. Germline-derived CDR1 and CDR2 are SGHNT and YYREEE (reference sequence). CDR3 nucleotides: TGTGCCAGCAGCTTGGCCCACGGGGAGCTGTTTTTT. This sequence encodes CASSLAHGELFF.

V usage is TRBV6-5 and J usage is TRBJ2-7; the D call may be TRBD1 or TRBD2 (6 bases each). V lost 7 bases to trimming and J lost 5 bases, with 15 bases between them. Per the germline V gene, CDR1 is MNHEY and CDR2 is SVGAGI. The CDR3 is made up of 13 amino acids. The CDR3 DNA is TGTGCCAGCAATGTTTTCGGGGGCGACGAGCAGTACTTC. Translation: CASNVFGGDEQYF.